The present entry profiles one T cell receptor beta chain with its context. The data derive from a study of blood T cell repertoires in COVID-19. Study as a whole: COVID-19 samples, acute and convalescent, were from the United States, Italy and Spain. PBMCs, B-cell-depleted T cells, or T cells provided the cDNA or gDNA that made up the material.

How the authors handled the data: For nucleated cells, counts were estimated from reference gene primer amplification. The table came from immunoSEQ multiplex PCR; TCRdb's copy has only in-frame clones and leaves some out. That table furnishes V, J and clone size, whereas the DNA furnished D and trimming. Of around 170,000 clones listed, around 80% are singletons. Seattle patients were enrolled while actively infected and followed longitudinally. Germline V lookup: CDR1 SGDLS, CDR2 YYNGEE. Trimming took 0 bases from V and 2 from J; bases not matched to a gene: 5. The CDR3 is made up of 17 amino acids.

Sample: peripheral blood. The chain uses TRBV9 and TRBJ2-3; 11 bases are shared with TRBD2. This TCR derives from a woman of 80 years or more with COVID-19, enrolled during active disease. CDR3 in amino acids: CASSVGIAGGLTDTQYF. CDR3 nucleotides: TGTGCCAGCAGCGTAGGGATAGCGGGGGGGCTCACAGATACGCAGTATTTT.